This TCR beta chain was recovered during a study of PD-1 blockade in classical Hodgkin lymphoma. Whole-study results and caveats: Newly diagnosed patients reportedly had lower baseline TCR diversity than healthy donors. Repertoire differences lack defined causes, possibly disease activity or prior therapy.

Stated time point: newly diagnosed, previously untreated cHL patient sample. Researchers used magnetic negative selection to pull out pure CD4+ T cells from thawed PBMCs. PBMCs from patients with newly diagnosed, untreated classical Hodgkin lymphoma served as a comparison group for the relapsed/refractory trial patients. The protocol was immunoSEQ multiplex PCR, while the TCRdb copy is restricted to in-frame clones and leaves out a portion. This sample has approximately 16,000 clones, with about 86% found just once. V gave up 3 bases and J gave up 0 bases; unmatched junction bases: 3. Germline-derived CDR1 and CDR2 are SGHVT and SQSDAQ. The CDR3 extends over 15 amino acids. In regard to this clone: Its target is not known.

The rearrangement uses TRBV7-4 and TRBJ2-3; 7 bases line up with TRBD2. The receptor comes from a human donor with classical Hodgkin lymphoma. What was sequenced was CD4+ T cells from blood. The CDR3 DNA reads TGTGCCAGCAGCTTGGTGGGAGGGAGCACAGATACGCAGTATTTT. This encodes CASSLVGGSTDTQYF. Full variable domain (remainder filled in from reference TRBV7-4 and TRBJ2-3): GAGVSQSPRYKVAKRGRDVALRCDSISGHVTLYWYRQTLGQGSEVLTYSQSDAQRDKSGRPSGRFSAERPERSVSTLKIQRTEQGDSAVYLCASSLVGGSTDTQYFGPGTRLTVL.